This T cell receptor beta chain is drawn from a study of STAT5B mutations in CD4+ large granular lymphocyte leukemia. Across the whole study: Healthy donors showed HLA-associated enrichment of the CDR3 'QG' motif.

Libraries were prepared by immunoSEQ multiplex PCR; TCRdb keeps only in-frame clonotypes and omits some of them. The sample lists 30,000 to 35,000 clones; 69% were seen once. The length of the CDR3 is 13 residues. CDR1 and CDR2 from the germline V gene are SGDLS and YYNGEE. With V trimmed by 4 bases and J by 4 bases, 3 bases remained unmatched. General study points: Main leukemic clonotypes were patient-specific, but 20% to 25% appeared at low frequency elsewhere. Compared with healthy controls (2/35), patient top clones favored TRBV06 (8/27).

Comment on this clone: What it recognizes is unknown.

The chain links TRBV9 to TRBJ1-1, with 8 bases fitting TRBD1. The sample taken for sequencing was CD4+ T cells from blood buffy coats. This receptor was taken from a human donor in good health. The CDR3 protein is CASSLTGATEAFF. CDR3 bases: TGTGCCAGCAGCTTGACAGGGGCCACTGAAGCTTTCTTT.